A selection of T cell receptor beta chains follows, all from one sample in a study of patients and donors after allogeneic stem cell transplantation. TCRdb passed the RT-PCR reads through MiXCR, listing each CDR3 protein once. The top ten clones hold 25% to 30% of a sample with approximately 160,000 distinct CDR3 sequences, 20% to 25% of them seen once. The sample consisted of blood, either unsorted or a sorted T cell fraction (not recorded which). These receptors were taken from a human donor who was either an allogeneic HSCT recipient or a stem cell or donor lymphocyte infusion donor (not recorded which). It is not recorded whose cells these are; they may come from a transplant donor. Both conserved end residues are part of each CDR3. Each record gives: CDR3 length, V gene, J gene, clone size, D gene, CDR3 protein, CDR3 DNA. The D gene is left open where the match is weak. Some rows have no size entry. The others give once, few or many, or a class for an expanded clone.

>16|TRBV20-1|TRBJ2-3|-|-
CSAPWDRDGRTDTQYF
TGCAGTGCTCCCTGGGACCGGGACGGTCGTACAGATACGCAGTATTTT
>13|TRBV5-8|TRBJ2-7|few|-
CASGPDPKLEQYF
TGTGCCAGCGGACCGGACCCTAAACTCGAGCAGTACTTC
>16|TRBV27|TRBJ1-2|many|-
CATTTLRGPFYYGYTF
TGTGCCACCACAACCCTCAGGGGTCCCTTTTACTATGGCTACACCTTC
>15|TRBV10-3|TRBJ2-6|few|-
CAISLGFSGANVLTF
TGTGCCATCAGCCTTGGTTTCTCTGGGGCCAACGTCCTGACTTTC
>13|TRBV20-1|TRBJ1-1|few|-
CRASGAEYTEAFF
TGCAGGGCCAGTGGAGCGGAGTACACTGAAGCTTTCTTT
>14|TRBV20-1|TRBJ2-7|few|TRBD2
CSARESSGIFEQYF
TGCAGTGCTAGAGAATCTAGCGGGATTTTCGAGCAGTACTTC
>14|TRBV20-1|TRBJ1-2|-|-
CSAIRDSRGYGYTF
TGCAGTGCTATCCGCGACTCCCGAGGGTATGGCTACACCTTC
>14|TRBV6-5|TRBJ2-2|few|-
CASSYRGNTGELFF
TGTGCCAGCAGTTACAGGGGGAACACCGGGGAGCTGTTTTTT
>15|TRBV3-1|TRBJ2-1|few|TRBD2
CASSQGTSGIYEQFF
TGTGCCAGCAGCCAAGGGACTAGCGGGATCTATGAGCAGTTCTTC
>13|TRBV20-1|TRBJ2-3|-|-
CSASLAITDTQYF
TGCAGTGCTAGTTTGGCCATCACAGATACGCAGTATTTT
>14|TRBV2|TRBJ1-4|-|-
CASRNRAANEKLFF
TGTGCCAGCAGGAACAGAGCAGCTAATGAAAAACTGTTTTTT
>14|TRBV7-8|TRBJ1-4|-|-
CASTPLGGGEKLFF
TGTGCCAGCACCCCCCTTGGGGGGGGCGAAAAACTGTTTTTT
>15|TRBV25-1|TRBJ2-1|-|TRBD1
CASSGDRVYDNEQFF
TGTGCCAGCAGTGGGGACAGGGTATATGACAATGAGCAGTTCTTC
>15|TRBV5-1|TRBJ2-2|-|-
CASLDSSGNTGELFF
TGCGCCAGCCTCGACAGCTCAGGCAACACCGGGGAGCTGTTTTTT
>16|TRBV7-9|TRBJ1-4|few|TRBD1
CASSSGQLSLGEKLFF
TGTGCCAGCAGCTCGGGACAGCTCTCTCTCGGTGAAAAACTGTTTTTT
>14|TRBV29-1|TRBJ1-1|-|-
CSAALRGVNTEAFF
TGCAGCGCGGCCTTGCGCGGGGTGAACACTGAAGCTTTCTTT
>15|TRBV20-1|TRBJ2-7|many|-
CSARVMGPGSYEQYF
TGCAGTGCTAGAGTTATGGGGCCGGGTTCCTACGAGCAGTACTTC
>15|TRBV7-6|TRBJ1-1|few|TRBD1
CASSRIDRGGTEAFF
TGTGCCAGCAGCAGAATCGACAGGGGGGGCACTGAAGCTTTCTTT